The TCR beta chain described here comes from a study of shared clonotypes between healthy human individuals. Whole-study results and caveats: The donor pool, a small one, limited the genetic and exposure-history diversity represented. Richness estimates generally favored naive over memory subsets. The sharing of roughly 5% of naive CD4 clonotypes was seen across a few donors.

Concerning this clone itself: The antigen is not known.

Using immunoSEQ multiplex PCR, the repertoire was profiled, and TCRdb retains in-frame clones only, with some absent. The table includes approximately 1.5 million clones, 95% to 99% detected once. The CDR3 runs 19 residues. V shed 4 bases and J 6 bases; nucleotides not matched to a gene: 20. CDR1 is PRHDT, CDR2 FYEKMQ, per germline (reference sequence). The clonotype was recovered from a man aged 30 to 45 in good health. The J gene is TRBJ2-3, the V gene TRBV13, with 9 positions matching TRBD2. Sequencing was carried out using naive CD4+ T cells sorted from blood. Described subset: CD45RA+ positively selected. CDR3 sequence reads: CASSWGHRRLAEAGDTQYF. DNA of the CDR3: TGTGCCAGCAGCTGGGGCCATCGACGACTAGCGGAGGCGGGGGATACGCAGTATTTT.